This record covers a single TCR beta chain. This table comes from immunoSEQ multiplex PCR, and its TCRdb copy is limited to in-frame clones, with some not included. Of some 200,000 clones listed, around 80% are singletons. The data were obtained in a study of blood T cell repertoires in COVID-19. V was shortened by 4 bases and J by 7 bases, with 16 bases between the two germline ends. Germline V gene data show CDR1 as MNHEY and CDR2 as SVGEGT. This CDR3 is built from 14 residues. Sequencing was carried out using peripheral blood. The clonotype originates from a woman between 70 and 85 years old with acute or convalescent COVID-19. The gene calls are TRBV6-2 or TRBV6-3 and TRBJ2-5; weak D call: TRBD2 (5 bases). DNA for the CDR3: TGTGCCAGCAGTTCGCTAGCTAACCCGGGGACCCAGTACTTC. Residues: CASSSLANPGTQYF.